These 29 T cell receptor beta chains came from one sample sequenced in a study of OX40 agonist ivuxolimab in advanced cancers. Assay used: immunoSEQ multiplex PCR; TCRdb lists only in-frame clones, some missing. The sample lists some 83,000 clones, just over 85% occurring once. The sequences come from CD4+ or CD8+ T cells sorted from blood, collected in a trial of the OX40 agonist ivuxolimab. These TCRs come from an adult with an advanced solid tumor such as melanoma, head and neck, liver or kidney cancer.

This rearrangement joins TRBV5-4 to TRBJ2-5; TRBD2 matches at 11 bases. The CDR3 runs 16 residues. The V segment lost 4 bases and the J segment 5 bases; nucleotides outside the gene matches: 10. Germline loops: CDR1 SGHNT, CDR2 YYREEE (reference sequence). The CDR3 is CASSPVLAGAAETQYF. CDR3 nucleotide sequence: TGTGCCAGCAGCCCTGTACTAGCGGGAGCGGCGGAGACCCAGTACTTC.

The rearrangement uses TRBV18 and TRBJ2-7; D gene unclear. The CDR3 consists of 14 residues. V was cut by 1 base and J by 2 bases, with 9 bases left in between. The V gene's germline CDR1 is KGHSH and CDR2 LQKENI. CDR3 residues: CASSPRVGTYEQYF. DNA for the CDR3: TGTGCCAGCTCACCACGGGTTGGAACCTACGAGCAGTACTTC.

The rearrangement links TRBV4-2 to TRBJ2-3; D is unresolved. This CDR3 spans 15 amino acids. Trimming stripped 1 base from V and 2 bases from J, with 10 bases between. Germline V gene data show CDR1 as LGHNA and CDR2 as YNFKEQ. The CDR3 sequence is CASSQVWSPTDTQYF. In nucleotides, the CDR3 is TGTGCCAGCAGCCAAGTTTGGTCCCCCACAGATACGCAGTATTTT.

The chain links TRBV4-1 to TRBJ2-3, with D perhaps given as TRBD1 or TRBD2 (5 bases each). Germline-derived CDR1 and CDR2 are MGHRA and YSYEKL. Trimming removed 8 bases from V and 2 bases from J, with 11 bases in between. The length of the CDR3 is 13 residues. CDR3 residues: CASRGASTDTQYF. In nucleotides, the CDR3 is TGCGCCAGCCGAGGGGCCTCCACAGATACGCAGTATTTT.

The chain combines TRBV19 with TRBJ2-1, with TRBD1 identical over 10 bases. This CDR3 contains 14 residues. The J segment lost 7 bases and the V segment lost 6 bases, leaving 6 bases of the junction unmatched. In germline, CDR1 is LNHDA, CDR2 SQIVND (reference sequence). CDR3 amino acids: CASSVPGQGNEQFF. As DNA, the CDR3 is TGTGCCAGTAGCGTCCCGGGACAGGGGAATGAGCAGTTCTTC.

The chain is built from TRBV6-1 and TRBJ1-5, with D perhaps matching TRBD1 (6 bases). V was trimmed by 0 bases and J by 6 bases, leaving 15 bases between them. The CDR3 runs 16 residues. In germline, CDR1 is MNHNS, CDR2 SASEGT. CDR3 coding DNA: TGTGCCAGCAGTGAAGCGCGAAGATCAGGGGCTCAGCCCCAGCATTTT. Translation: CASSEARRSGAQPQHF.

This clone has only a few counts. J is TRBJ1-1 and V is TRBV7-2; TRBD1 might be the D (5 bases). CDR1 and CDR2 from the germline V gene are SGHTA and FQGNSA. The CDR3 spans 17 residues. V lost 0 bases, J lost 4 bases, and 18 bases lay in between. CDR3 in DNA: TGTGCCAGCAGCTTAGCGGCGTCGGGGGGGAGAACCACTGAAGCTTTCTTT. Its translation is CASSLAASGGRTTEAFF.

V gene TRBV14 combines with J gene TRBJ1-3, with a tentative D call TRBD1 (5 bases). Germline V lookup: CDR1 SGHDN, CDR2 FVKESK. The CDR3 runs to 16 residues. Deletions cut 3 bases from V and 0 bases from J, with 12 bases between. CDR3: CASSHRAGISGNTIYF. DNA of the CDR3: TGTGCCAGCAGCCACAGGGCCGGAATCTCTGGAAACACCATATATTTT.

A word on this clone: Other DNA sequences of this sample code for an identical CDR3. The rearrangement links TRBV5-1 to TRBJ2-1, with 10 bases matching TRBD2. Germline values: CDR1 SGHRS, CDR2 YFSETQ. The junction had 4 bases not matched to a gene; V was cut back by 0 bases and J by 4 bases. The CDR3 loop spans 16 amino acids. The CDR3 loop is CASSLAPAGGYNEQFF. The DNA of the CDR3 is TGCGCCAGCAGCTTGGCCCCAGCGGGAGGGTACAATGAGCAGTTCTTC.

The chain carries TRBV5-6 and TRBJ1-1, with TRBD1 matching 10 bases. Germline V gene data show CDR1 as SGHDT and CDR2 as YYEEEE. The CDR3 consists of 15 residues. After removal of 3 bases from V and 3 bases from J, the junction contained 5 bases not matched to a gene. The CDR3: CASSSGQGSYTEAFF. For the CDR3, the DNA is TGTGCCAGCAGCTCGGGACAGGGGAGTTACACTGAAGCTTTCTTT.

The V call is TRBV11-2, the J call TRBJ2-3; 7 bases fit TRBD2. This CDR3 contains 16 residues. The ends lost 4 bases at V and 0 bases at J; junction bases unmatched: 7. Germline CDR1 is SGHAT and CDR2 is FQNNGV. CDR3 DNA sequence: TGTGCCAGCAGCTGGGGGGGGAGGGTCAGCACAGATACGCAGTATTTT. Translated, it gives CASSWGGRVSTDTQYF. The full variable domain, completed using reference TRBV11-2 and TRBJ2-3, is EAGVAQSPRYKIIEKRQSVAFWCNPISGHATLYWYQQILGQGPKLLIQFQNNGVVDDSQLPKDRFSAERLKGVDSTLKIQPAKLEDSAVYLCASSWGGRVSTDTQYFGPGTRLTVL.

The chain couples TRBV5-1 to TRBJ1-2, with 9 bases fitting TRBD1. The ends lost 2 bases at V and 7 bases at J; junction bases unmatched: 6. This CDR3 is 14 amino acids long. Germline assignment: CDR1 SGHRS and CDR2 YFSETQ. The CDR3 sequence: CASSFLTGGSGYTF. The CDR3 bases are TGCGCCAGCAGCTTCCTTACAGGGGGCAGTGGCTACACCTTC. Full variable domain (missing parts from reference TRBV5-1 and TRBJ1-2): KAGVTQTPRYLIKTRGQQVTLSCSPISGHRSVSWYQQTPGQGLQFLFEYFSETQRNKGNFPGRFSGRQFSNSRSEMNVSTLELGDSALYLCASSFLTGGSGYTFGSGTRLTVV.

This chain uses TRBV7-2 with TRBJ1-2, with 7 bases aligning to TRBD1. V trimming: 5 bases; J trimming: 3 bases; junction bases outside the gene matches: 3. The germline CDR1 and CDR2 sequences are SGHTA and FQGNSA. This CDR3 region has 13 residues. The CDR3 is CASSPGQHYGYTF. As DNA, the CDR3 is TGTGCCAGCAGCCCGGGACAGCACTATGGCTACACCTTC.

The rearrangement uses TRBV9 and TRBJ2-1; 16 bases map to TRBD2. Germline lookup yields CDR1 SGDLS and CDR2 YYNGEE. The length of the CDR3 is 18 residues. V gave up 0 bases and J gave up 4 bases; unmatched junction bases: 4. For the CDR3, the DNA is TGTGCCAGCAGCGTAGGCCCGGGACTAGCGGGAGGGTACAATGAGCAGTTCTTC. Translation: CASSVGPGLAGGYNEQFF.

The V call is TRBV7-8, the J call TRBJ2-3, with D hard to call. From germline, CDR1 is SGHVS and CDR2 FQNEAQ. This CDR3 comprises 11 residues. Deletions cut 7 bases from V and 2 bases from J, with 4 bases between. CDR3 coding DNA: TGTGCCAGCAAAGTCACAGATACGCAGTATTTT. Translating gives CASKVTDTQYF.

The CDR3 coding sequence is TGTGCCAGCAGCTTCCGGACAGCTTACAATGAGCAGTTCTTC. Amino acids: CASSFRTAYNEQFF. The chain links TRBV5-6 to TRBJ2-1; tentatively, D is TRBD1 (6 bases). The CDR3 spans 14 residues. CDR1 is SGHDT, CDR2 YYEEEE, per germline. V lost 2 bases, J lost 4 bases, and 10 bases lay in between.

The gene calls are TRBV6-5 and TRBJ1-1, with 7 bases fitting TRBD1. The CDR3 covers 16 residues. From germline, CDR1 is MNHEY and CDR2 SVGAGI. V lost 4 bases, J lost 0 bases, and 8 bases stayed unmatched. The CDR3 reads CASSSRAGGLNTEAFF. Here the CDR3 DNA reads TGTGCCAGCAGTTCAAGAGCAGGGGGGCTGAACACTGAAGCTTTCTTT.

The chain joins TRBV29-1 to TRBJ2-7; a possible D gene is TRBD1 (6 bases). The germline V gene encodes CDR1 SQVTM and CDR2 ANQGSEA. This CDR3 comprises 11 residues. V shed 6 bases and J shed 3 bases, with 9 bases lying between them. The CDR3 DNA reads TGCAGCGTACGACAGGTCTACGAGCAGTACTTC. The encoded protein is CSVRQVYEQYF.

Here the CDR3 reads CASSGNNPYEQYF. Here the CDR3 DNA reads TGTGCCAGCAGTGGCAACAACCCCTACGAGCAGTACTTC. The chain combines TRBV6-5 with TRBJ2-7; D is ambiguous. V shed 5 bases and J shed 2 bases, with 10 bases lying between them. The CDR3 has 13 amino acids. The germline V gene encodes CDR1 MNHEY and CDR2 SVGAGI.

The CDR3 spells CASSVASGGGSDTQYF. For the CDR3, the DNA is TGTGCCAGCAGCGTAGCTAGCGGAGGGGGGTCAGATACGCAGTATTTT. The J gene is TRBJ2-3, the V gene TRBV11-3; a weak D match, TRBD2 (7 bases). CDR3 length: 16 amino acids. Per germline, CDR1 SGHNT and CDR2 YENEEA. Trimming took 5 bases from V and 4 from J, leaving 19 bases between them.

The J gene is TRBJ2-2, the V gene TRBV9, with TRBD2 identical over 8 bases. This CDR3 is 14 amino acids long. Germline-derived CDR1 and CDR2 are SGDLS and YYNGEE. V lost 1 base, J lost 4 bases, and 0 bases stayed unmatched. The CDR3 region has the DNA TGTGCCAGCAGCGTACTAGCGGGCACCGGGGAGCTGTTTTTT. Its protein product is CASSVLAGTGELFF. The whole variable domain, filled in from reference TRBV9 and TRBJ2-2, reads DSGVTQTPKHLITATGQRVTLRCSPRSGDLSVYWYQQSLDQGLQFLIQYYNGEERAKGNILERFSAQQFPDLHSELNLSSLELGDSALYFCASSVLAGTGELFFGEGSRLTVL.

This clone occurred a few times. The chain employs TRBV14 and TRBJ2-1; D is possibly TRBD2 (6 bases). The germline V gene has CDR1 SGHDN and CDR2 FVKESK. CDR3 length: 14 residues. Trimming pared 1 base from V and 9 bases from J, leaving 13 bases between. The CDR3 region is CASSQGAGRREQFF. CDR3 sequence (DNA): TGTGCCAGCAGCCAAGGGGCAGGGAGGCGTGAGCAGTTCTTC. Looking up the rest from reference TRBV14 and TRBJ2-1 gives the full variable domain: EAGVTQFPSHSVIEKGQTVTLRCDPISGHDNLYWYRRVMGKEIKFLLHFVKESKQDESGMPNNRFLAERTGGTYSTLKVQPAELEDSGVYFCASSQGAGRREQFFGPGTRLTVL.

This clone was detected once. This chain connects TRBV5-1 to TRBJ2-4; possible D gene TRBD2, 5 bases. Germline CDR1 is SGHRS and CDR2 is YFSETQ. The CDR3 length is 16 residues. Trimming pared 1 base from V and 1 base from J, leaving 12 bases between. CDR3 in DNA: TGCGCCAGCAGCTTGACGGGGTCTGGGGCCAAAAACATTCAGTACTTC. This gives the protein CASSLTGSGAKNIQYF.

The chain links TRBV9 to TRBJ1-1, with a possible D match to TRBD1 (6 bases). Germline V gives CDR1 SGDLS, CDR2 YYNGEE. The CDR3 extends over 14 amino acids. Trimming took 3 bases from V and 4 from J, leaving 13 bases between them. CDR3 nucleotides: TGTGCCAGCAGCGGTCGGGGGGGCTTCACTGAAGCTTTCTTT. As protein: CASSGRGGFTEAFF.

This chain joins TRBV4-3 and TRBJ1-2; the D is unclear. The ends were cut back, 3 bases at V and 2 bases at J, with 4 bases in the middle. The CDR3 is made up of 12 amino acids. CDR1 and CDR2 from the germline V gene are LGHNA and YSLEER. The CDR3: CASSQENYGYTF. Written as DNA, the CDR3 is TGCGCCAGCAGCCAGGAGAACTATGGCTACACCTTC.

The sample holds a few counts of this clone. The V gene is TRBV4-3, the J gene TRBJ1-5; D might be TRBD1 (6 bases). V dropped 1 base and J dropped 4 bases, with 17 bases sitting between them. Germline CDR1 LGHNA, CDR2 YSLEER. The CDR3 runs to 17 residues. The CDR3 DNA is TGCGCCAGCAGCCAAGCGTTTACGGGGGGCGAAAATCAGCCCCAGCATTTT. This encodes CASSQAFTGGENQPQHF.

The chain uses TRBV5-4 and TRBJ2-5; 10 positions agree with TRBD1. Germline CDR1 is SGHNT and CDR2 is YYREEE (reference sequence). V lost 5 bases to trimming and J lost 4 bases; unmatched junction nucleotides: 5. The CDR3 is 14 amino acids. CDR3 loop: CASSPGQGRETQYF. The CDR3 DNA is TGTGCCAGCAGTCCGGGACAGGGGAGAGAGACCCAGTACTTC.

In the case of this clone: Other DNA sequences in this specimen translate into the identical CDR3. The chain's CDR3 is CASSLGMDMNTEAFF. CDR3 coding DNA: TGTGCCAGCAGCTTAGGTATGGATATGAACACTGAAGCTTTCTTT. The V and J genes are TRBV7-2 and TRBJ1-1, with D hard to call. The V and J ends lost 1 base and 0 bases respectively, with 9 bases between them. The germline gives CDR1 SGHTA, CDR2 FQGNSA. The CDR3 is 15 amino acids.

The chain joins TRBV18 to TRBJ2-3; D may be TRBD1 or TRBD2 (7 bases each). Germline V CDR1 and CDR2: KGHSH, LQKENI. CDR3 size: 16 residues. V was clipped by 3 bases and J by 4 bases, with 17 bases between them. CDR3 DNA: TGTGCCAGCTCACCCTCTCAGGGGGGGGCCTCAGATACGCAGTATTTT. The encoded protein is CASSPSQGGASDTQYF.